Sequencing of this T cell receptor beta chain was carried out in a study of lung T cells in sarcoidosis with Löfgren's syndrome (dated by TCRdb to 2015 to 2018). Background for the entire study: Sarcoidosis was characterized as a granulomatous disease that is mostly pulmonary, in which CD4+ T cells accumulate in bronchoalveolar lavage fluid. The repertoire analyses focused on Löfgren's syndrome patients.

From a lookup of the germline V gene (reference sequence), CDR1 and CDR2 are MNHEY and SMNVEV. The germline ends are 13 bases apart after V is trimmed by 1 base and J by 3 bases. The CDR3 runs 15 residues from the cysteine to the phenylalanine. Kept here is only the CDR3 DNA, which spans 45 bases and is read in frame from base 1. This clonotype is medium-sized (0.01 to 0.1%) in its sample. This receptor's antigen is unknown. Base qualities are not at hand, and no much larger clone is one base apart. CD4+ T cells collected through bronchoalveolar lavage were the source used for profiling TCR repertoires. Sequencer: Illumina MiSeq. TCRdb reprocessing: public reads trimmed at Q25 with fastp, clones called with MiXCR, in-frame beta chains kept. Under each unique CDR3 protein, matching rows form one entry showing the most common genes and DNA. Across this sample there are 15,000 to 25,000 distinct CDR3 sequences, with 21% seen only once. Of the sample, roughly 0.7% is held by the ten largest clones.

Here is what the overall study found, with its caveats: The study only suggested recognition of a sarcoidosis-associated antigen, and the antigen remained putative and unidentified. TRAV12-1 and TRBV2 CDR3 motifs were reported to be shared among multiple Löfgren's syndrome patients, suggesting public CD4+ TCR repertoires. In alphabeta pairing analysis, TRAV12-1 was found to pair preferentially with TRBV2, and CDR3 homology was shown by the resulting paired TCRs. Compared with control subjects, Lofgren's syndrome patients reportedly showed the greatest expansion in the V gene segments TRAV12-1 and TRBV2.

The sample consisted of CD4+ T cells from bronchoalveolar lavage. The TCR sequence derives from a human donor with sarcoidosis (Löfgren's syndrome or another form), or a control subject (not recorded which). The chain is assembled from TRBV27 and TRBJ2-7, with the D gene not confidently named. The nucleotide sequence reads as follows: TGTGCCAGCAGTTTATTCCCGGAGAGCAACTACGAGCAGTACTTC. Translated, it gives CASSLFPESNYEQYF.